A selection of T cell receptor beta chains follows, all from one sample in a study of graft-versus-host responses after intestinal transplantation. Data came from immunoSEQ multiplex PCR; TCRdb stores just in-frame clones and leaves some out. The data show approximately 81,000 clones, more than 75% seen once. Their antigens are not known. This specimen consisted of unstimulated CD8+ T cells sorted from spleen or lymph node cells, obtained before transplant. Receptors were obtained from a human donor who was the organ donor for an intestinal transplant. CDR3s include the opening cysteine and the closing phenylalanine or tryptophan. The order of the fields is V gene, CDR3 protein.

>TRBV27
CASSWSGSEDEKLFF
>TRBV7-6
CASSREGNEQYF
>TRBV7-8
CASSFNSYEQYF
>TRBV30
CAWSAVRAEAFF
>TRBV4-1
CASSVSKPGTGELFF
>TRBV5-1
CASSLPLGSPIYSTDTQYF
>TRBV28
CASSRYERSPLHF
>TRBV28
CASSRSGVRAHNEQFF
>TRBV30
CASTSMRSSYNSPLHF
>TRBV7-8
CASSLDFVQGGGNTEAFF
>TRBV28
CASSYGGASPSNSPLHF
>TRBV2
CASSLPTGTPPSGGTDTQYF
>TRBV29-1
CSVGSRAVYQETQYF